This is a list of T cell receptor beta chains from one sample in a study of blood T cell repertoires in COVID-19. Assay used: immunoSEQ multiplex PCR; TCRdb lists only in-frame clones, some missing. The repertoire holds about 30,000 clones, with 90% to 95% as singletons. Sequencing was done on a sample of peripheral blood. Receptor source: a middle-aged man with active COVID-19. CDR3s include the opening cysteine and the closing phenylalanine or tryptophan. The D gene is left open where the match is weak. Not every row has a clone size; where given, it reads once, few, many or a size class.

NA	once	TRBV19	TRBJ1-5	CASTQDGALYSNQPQHF	TGTGCCAGTACGCAGGATGGCGCTCTGTATAGCAATCAGCCCCAGCATTTT
NA	NA	TRBV27	TRBJ2-7	CASSQNRGESSYEQYF	TGTGCCAGCAGCCAAAATAGGGGTGAGAGCTCCTACGAGCAGTACTTC
NA	once	TRBV12-3/TRBV12-4	TRBJ2-7	CASSLGGRAYF	TGTGCCAGCAGTTTGGGGGGGCGAGCGTACTTC
TRBD2	NA	TRBV7-8	TRBJ2-1	CASSLGAGGPGIEQFF	TGTGCCAGCAGCCTAGGAGCGGGGGGGCCTGGGATTGAGCAGTTCTTC
NA	few	TRBV6-4	TRBJ2-1	CASSDSEITEQFF	TGTGCCAGCAGTGACTCGGAGATTACTGAGCAGTTCTTC
NA	NA	TRBV28	TRBJ1-1	CASSLFSEAFF	TGTGCCAGCAGTTTGTTCAGTGAAGCTTTCTTT
NA	few	TRBV4-1	TRBJ1-2	CASSQDPGWNYGYTF	TGCGCCAGCAGCCAAGATCCGGGGTGGAACTATGGCTACACCTTC
NA	NA	TRBV29-1	TRBJ2-6	CSVERATASGANVLTF	TGCAGCGTTGAACGCGCCACTGCCTCTGGGGCCAACGTCCTGACTTTC
NA	NA	TRBV5-1	TRBJ2-7	CASSFTGNEQYF	TGCGCCAGCAGCTTTACAGGGAACGAGCAGTACTTC
TRBD1	NA	TRBV3-1/TRBV3-2	TRBJ1-2	CASSGTGDGYTF	TGTGCCAGCAGCGGCACAGGGGATGGCTACACCTTC